The next 21 T cell receptor beta chains were all read from a single sample in a study of blood T cell repertoires in COVID-19. Here immunoSEQ multiplex PCR was the method, and the copy in TCRdb shows in-frame clones only, minus some. The sample holds 55,000 to 65,000 clones, 65% to 80% seen once. The sample consisted of peripheral blood. These receptors originate from a man in his sixties with acute or convalescent COVID-19.

The chain is built from TRBV4-1 and TRBJ1-2, with a weak D call TRBD1 (6 bases). Germline assignment: CDR1 MGHRA and CDR2 YSYEKL. This CDR3 contains 15 residues. V shed 0 bases and J shed 8 bases, with 16 bases lying between them. CDR3 sequence (DNA): TGCGCCAGCAGCCAAGATTGGGGGCAGGGGAGCGGCTACACCTTC. This encodes CASSQDWGQGSGYTF.

V usage is TRBV6-2 or TRBV6-3 and J usage is TRBJ2-7; 8 bases align to TRBD1. The germline V gene has CDR1 MNHEY and CDR2 SVGEGT. The CDR3 contains 15 residues. V trimming: 5 bases; J trimming: 3 bases; junction bases outside the gene matches: 9. As DNA, the CDR3 is TGTGCCAGCAGTAATTCCGGGACAGGAGTCTACGAGCAGTACTTC. As protein: CASSNSGTGVYEQYF.

This clone was seen a single time. V usage is TRBV10-2 and J usage is TRBJ2-7; D ambiguous. V was pared by 4 bases and J by 7 bases, with 14 bases between. The CDR3 consists of 13 residues. Germline V gene data show CDR1 as WSHSY and CDR2 as SAAADI. The CDR3 sequence: CASSGGSTGEQYF. The CDR3 DNA reads TGCGCCAGCAGTGGCGGAAGTACGGGTGAGCAGTACTTC.

This clone was seen only a few times. This chain uses TRBV30 with TRBJ2-2; TRBD1 aligns across 8 bases. J gave up 4 bases and V 2 bases, and 3 bases lay outside the gene matches. Germline CDR1 and CDR2: GTSNPN and SVGIG (reference sequence). The length of the CDR3 is 14 residues. The CDR3 loop is CAWSTGGVTGELFF. The CDR3 nucleotides are TGTGCCTGGAGTACAGGGGGAGTCACCGGGGAGCTGTTTTTT.

The V call is TRBV11-2, the J call TRBJ2-3; D not resolved. Germline V gives CDR1 SGHAT, CDR2 FQNNGV. The CDR3 loop spans 15 amino acids. Trimming took 0 bases from V and 5 from J, leaving 12 bases between them. Here the CDR3 reads CASSLDNPSLDTQYF. Here the CDR3 DNA reads TGTGCCAGCAGCTTAGATAACCCTAGTCTAGATACGCAGTATTTT. Complete variable domain (other parts from reference TRBV11-2 and TRBJ2-3): EAGVAQSPRYKIIEKRQSVAFWCNPISGHATLYWYQQILGQGPKLLIQFQNNGVVDDSQLPKDRFSAERLKGVDSTLKIQPAKLEDSAVYLCASSLDNPSLDTQYFGPGTRLTVL.

The chain has TRBV2 and TRBJ1-2; D remains unclear. CDR1 and CDR2 from the germline V gene are SNHLY and FYNNEI. Trimming removed 1 base from V and 4 bases from J, with 25 bases in between. This CDR3 has 19 amino acids. Here the CDR3 reads CASSEGAPLGRFYFYGYTF. CDR3 DNA: TGTGCCAGCAGTGAAGGGGCCCCTTTAGGGAGATTCTACTTCTATGGCTACACCTTC.

V usage is TRBV4-1 and J usage is TRBJ2-1; 10 bases match TRBD2. In germline, CDR1 is MGHRA, CDR2 YSYEKL. V trimming: 3 bases; J trimming: 10 bases; junction bases outside the gene matches: 15. The CDR3 contains 17 residues. In DNA, the CDR3 is TGCGCCAGCAGCCACTTAGGGGTAGCGGGAGGAGGGGGAGAGCAGTTCTTC. It encodes CASSHLGVAGGGGEQFF.

J is TRBJ2-7 and V is TRBV7-3; 8 bases line up with TRBD1. Germline CDR1 and CDR2: SGHTA and FQGTGA. The ends lost 5 bases at V and 0 bases at J; junction bases unmatched: 6. The CDR3 totals 15 residues. Here the CDR3 reads CASSADRDPSYEQYF. The CDR3 DNA is TGTGCCAGCAGCGCGGACAGGGATCCCTCCTACGAGCAGTACTTC.

The chain recombines TRBV5-6 with TRBJ2-7, with a possible D match to TRBD1 (6 bases). Germline V gene data show CDR1 as SGHDT and CDR2 as YYEEEE. With 3 bases removed from V and 2 bases from J, the gap between germline ends came to 12 bases. This CDR3 region has 14 residues. DNA for the CDR3: TGTGCCAGCAGCTACAGGGATTCTCCCTACGAGCAGTACTTC. Protein: CASSYRDSPYEQYF.

V and J are TRBV7-2 and TRBJ2-1; D possibly corresponds to TRBD1 (6 bases). The CDR3 is made up of 13 amino acids. V was shortened by 5 bases and J by 4 bases, with 9 bases between the two germline ends. Germline values: CDR1 SGHTA, CDR2 FQGNSA. CDR3 residues: CASSPGQYNEQFF. As DNA, the CDR3 is TGTGCCAGCAGCCCCGGACAGTACAATGAGCAGTTCTTC.

The V and J genes are TRBV12-3 or TRBV12-4 and TRBJ2-7; D is undetermined. This CDR3 is 12 amino acids long. The germline V and J ends were trimmed by 6 bases and 5 bases, with 11 bases remaining between them. The CDR3 is CASRYSLHEQYF. CDR3 DNA: TGTGCCAGCAGGTACAGTCTCCACGAGCAGTACTTC.

This sequence joins TRBV4-3 and TRBJ1-1; 7 nucleotides align to TRBD1. In germline, CDR1 is LGHNA, CDR2 YSLEER. The CDR3 extends over 14 amino acids. V lost 3 bases, J lost 6 bases, and 7 bases stayed unmatched. The CDR3 nucleotides are TGCGCCAGCAGCCAGTATCACAGGGGCGCTGAAGCTTTCTTT. Its translation is CASSQYHRGAEAFF.

The CDR3 sequence: CASSLSRETQYF. CDR3 DNA: TGTGCCAGCAGCTTATCCAGGGAAACGCAGTATTTT. This chain links TRBV7-3 with TRBJ2-3; a possible D gene is TRBD1 (5 bases). The CDR3 spans 12 residues. With 2 bases removed from V and 9 bases from J, the gap between germline ends came to 9 bases. CDR1 is SGHTA, CDR2 FQGTGA, per germline.

The gene calls are TRBV10-2 and TRBJ2-7; perhaps TRBD1 as D (5 bases). Trimming took 3 bases from V and 7 from J, leaving 10 bases between them. In germline, CDR1 is WSHSY, CDR2 SAAADI. The CDR3 runs 12 residues. The CDR3 spells CASSEFRQEQYF. In DNA, the CDR3 is TGCGCCAGCAGTGAATTCCGACAGGAGCAGTACTTC.

The V gene is TRBV29-1, the J gene TRBJ2-1, with a weak D call TRBD2 (6 bases). Germline assignment: CDR1 SQVTM and CDR2 ANQGSEA. Trimming shortened V by 8 bases and J by 8 bases, and 28 bases separated the two germline ends. The CDR3 is 16 residues long. This CDR3 reads CSFADLLQGLKDEQFF. CDR3 bases: TGCAGCTTCGCCGACCTCCTCCAGGGACTGAAGGATGAGCAGTTCTTC.

The chain recombines TRBV4-2 with TRBJ2-7; 8 bases align to TRBD1. The trim removed 1 base at V and 2 bases at J, leaving 7 bases unmatched. The germline V gene has CDR1 LGHNA and CDR2 YNFKEQ. The CDR3 totals 16 residues. The CDR3 is CASSQASGQGAYEQYF. CDR3 nucleotide sequence: TGTGCCAGCAGCCAAGCTTCTGGACAGGGTGCCTACGAGCAGTACTTC.

The chain combines TRBV4-1 with TRBJ2-7; 10 positions agree with TRBD2. Germline V lookup: CDR1 MGHRA, CDR2 YSYEKL. This CDR3 is built from 17 residues. V was pared by 3 bases and J by 4 bases, with 12 bases of the junction left unmatched. CDR3 in amino acids: CASSHPTEEREGYEQYF. The CDR3 DNA is TGCGCCAGCAGCCATCCTACCGAGGAGCGGGAGGGGTACGAGCAGTACTTC.

The chain joins TRBV7-2 to TRBJ2-4; a weak D match, TRBD1 (6 bases). The CDR3 has 18 residues. Deletions cut 2 bases from V and 0 bases from J, with 17 bases between. Germline loops: CDR1 SGHTA, CDR2 FQGNSA. In DNA, the CDR3 is TGTGCCAGCAGCTTATTAGTGAGTGGGGGCCTAGCCAAAAACATTCAGTACTTC. Translation: CASSLLVSGGLAKNIQYF.

This chain uses TRBV27 with TRBJ1-6; 8 bases agree with TRBD1. V trimming: 6 bases; J trimming: 9 bases; junction bases outside the gene matches: 16. The length of the CDR3 is 17 residues. Germline V gene lookup returns CDR1 MNHEY and CDR2 SMNVEV (reference sequence). The CDR3 DNA follows: TGTGCCAGCAGCTTTAGGTCAGGGGGCGCGTCGGGTTCACCCCTCCACTTT. As protein: CASSFRSGGASGSPLHF.

The chain joins TRBV19 to TRBJ2-7, with 8 bases fitting TRBD2. The germline CDR1 and CDR2 sequences are LNHDA and SQIVND (reference sequence). There are 14 residues in the CDR3. Trimming at V came to 6 bases and at J to 7 bases, leaving 11 bases not matched to a gene. This CDR3 reads CASSDARGAREQYF. CDR3 nucleotide sequence: TGTGCCAGTAGCGACGCGCGGGGGGCGCGGGAGCAGTACTTC.

This chain joins TRBV11-1 and TRBJ2-7; 8 bases agree with TRBD1. Germline CDR1 reads SGHAT; CDR2 reads FQDESV (reference sequence). The CDR3 is made up of 14 amino acids. Losses at the gene ends were 3 bases for V and 6 bases for J; bases not matched to a gene: 7. CDR3 sequence (DNA): TGTGCCAGCAGCTTGGTTGCAGGGGGCCGCGAGCAGTACTTC. This translates into CASSLVAGGREQYF.